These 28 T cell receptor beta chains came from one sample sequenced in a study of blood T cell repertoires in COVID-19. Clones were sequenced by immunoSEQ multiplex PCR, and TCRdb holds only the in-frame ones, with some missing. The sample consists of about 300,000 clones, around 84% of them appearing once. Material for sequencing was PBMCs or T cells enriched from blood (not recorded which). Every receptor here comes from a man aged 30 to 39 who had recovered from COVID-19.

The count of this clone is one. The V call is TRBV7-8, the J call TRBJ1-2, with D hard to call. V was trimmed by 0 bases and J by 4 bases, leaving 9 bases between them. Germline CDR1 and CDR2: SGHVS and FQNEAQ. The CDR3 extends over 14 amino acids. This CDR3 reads CASSLAPGLYGYTF. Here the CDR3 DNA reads TGTGCCAGCAGCTTAGCGCCTGGACTCTATGGCTACACCTTC.

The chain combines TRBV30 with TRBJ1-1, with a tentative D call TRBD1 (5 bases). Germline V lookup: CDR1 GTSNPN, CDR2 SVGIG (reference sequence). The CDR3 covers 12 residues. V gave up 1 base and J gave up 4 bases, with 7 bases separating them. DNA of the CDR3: TGTGCCTGGAGTGGACAGAGCACTGAAGCTTTCTTT. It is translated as CAWSGQSTEAFF.

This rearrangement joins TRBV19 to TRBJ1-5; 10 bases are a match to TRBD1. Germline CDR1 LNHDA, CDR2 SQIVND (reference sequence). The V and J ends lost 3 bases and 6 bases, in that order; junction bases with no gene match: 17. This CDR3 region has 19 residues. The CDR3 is CASSISRDRGGRVPQPQHF. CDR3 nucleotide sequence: TGTGCCAGTAGTATCTCCCGGGACAGGGGTGGTAGGGTGCCTCAGCCCCAGCATTTT. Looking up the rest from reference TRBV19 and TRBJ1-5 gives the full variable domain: DGGITQSPKYLFRKEGQNVTLSCEQNLNHDAMYWYRQDPGQGLRLIYYSQIVNDFQKGDIAEGYSVSREKKESFPLTVTSAQKNPTAFYLCASSISRDRGGRVPQPQHFGDGTRLSIL.

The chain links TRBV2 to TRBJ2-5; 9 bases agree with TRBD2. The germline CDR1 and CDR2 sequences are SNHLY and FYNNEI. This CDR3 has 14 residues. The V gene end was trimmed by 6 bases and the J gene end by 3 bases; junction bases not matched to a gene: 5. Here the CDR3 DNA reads TGTGCCAGCAGCCGGACTAGCGATAAAGAGACCCAGTACTTC. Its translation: CASSRTSDKETQYF.

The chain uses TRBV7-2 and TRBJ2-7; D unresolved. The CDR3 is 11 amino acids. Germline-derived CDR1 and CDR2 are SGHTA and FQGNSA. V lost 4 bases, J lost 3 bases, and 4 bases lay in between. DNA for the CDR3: TGTGCCAGCAGCTCCTTCTACGAGCAGTACTTC. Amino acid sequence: CASSSFYEQYF.

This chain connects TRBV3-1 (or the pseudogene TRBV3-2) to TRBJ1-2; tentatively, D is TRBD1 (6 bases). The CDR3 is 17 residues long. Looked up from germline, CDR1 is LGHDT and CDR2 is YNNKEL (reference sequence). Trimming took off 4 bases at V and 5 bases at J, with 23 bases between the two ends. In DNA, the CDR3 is TGTGCCAGCAGCCCCCGGGCGGGGGCGTCGTTAGGGTATGGCTACACCTTC. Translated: CASSPRAGASLGYGYTF.

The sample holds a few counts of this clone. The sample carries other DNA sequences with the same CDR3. The DNA for the CDR3 is TGTGCCAGCCGCCAACAGATGGGTGAGCAGTACTTC. This sequence encodes CASRQQMGEQYF. V and J are TRBV27 and TRBJ2-7, with D uncertain. This CDR3 comprises 12 residues. Germline V CDR1 and CDR2: MNHEY, SMNVEV (reference sequence). With 8 bases removed from V and 7 bases from J, the gap between germline ends came to 15 bases.

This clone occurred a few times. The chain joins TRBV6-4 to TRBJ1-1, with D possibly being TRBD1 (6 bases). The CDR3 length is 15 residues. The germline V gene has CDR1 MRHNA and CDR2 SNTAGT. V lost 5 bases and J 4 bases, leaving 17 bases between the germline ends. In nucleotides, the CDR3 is TGTGCCAGCAGTTCCTCAGGGGTGGGAAGCACTGAAGCTTTCTTT. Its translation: CASSSSGVGSTEAFF.

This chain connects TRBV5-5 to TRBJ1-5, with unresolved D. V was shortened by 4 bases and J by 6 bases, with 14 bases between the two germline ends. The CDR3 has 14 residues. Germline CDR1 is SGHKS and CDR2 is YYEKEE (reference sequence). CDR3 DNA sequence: TGTGCCAGCAGCCACGACTTAGCGGGTCAGCCCCAGCATTTT. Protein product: CASSHDLAGQPQHF.

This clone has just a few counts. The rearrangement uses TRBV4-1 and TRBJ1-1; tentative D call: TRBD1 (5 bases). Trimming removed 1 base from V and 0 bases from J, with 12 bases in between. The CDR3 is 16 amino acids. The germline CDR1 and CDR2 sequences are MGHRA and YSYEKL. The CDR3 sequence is CASSQVGDSVNTEAFF. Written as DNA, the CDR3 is TGCGCCAGCAGCCAAGTCGGGGACTCCGTGAACACTGAAGCTTTCTTT.

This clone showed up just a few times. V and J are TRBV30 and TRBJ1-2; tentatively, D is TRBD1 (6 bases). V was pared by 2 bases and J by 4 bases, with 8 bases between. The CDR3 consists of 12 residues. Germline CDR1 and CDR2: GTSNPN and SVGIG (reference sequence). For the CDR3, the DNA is TGTGCCTGGAGTAAGGGGGTCTATGGCTACACCTTC. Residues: CAWSKGVYGYTF. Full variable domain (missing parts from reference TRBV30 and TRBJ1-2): SQTIHQWPATLVQPVGSPLSLECTVEGTSNPNLYWYRQAAGRGLQLLFYSVGIGQISSEVPQNLSASRPQDRQFILSSKKLLLSDSGFYLCAWSKGVYGYTFGSGTRLTVV.

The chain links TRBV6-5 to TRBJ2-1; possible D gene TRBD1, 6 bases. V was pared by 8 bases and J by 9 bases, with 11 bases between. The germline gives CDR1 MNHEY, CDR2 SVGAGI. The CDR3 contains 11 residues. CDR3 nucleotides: TGTGCCAGCTGGGGGCTTGGTGAGCAGTTCTTC. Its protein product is CASWGLGEQFF.

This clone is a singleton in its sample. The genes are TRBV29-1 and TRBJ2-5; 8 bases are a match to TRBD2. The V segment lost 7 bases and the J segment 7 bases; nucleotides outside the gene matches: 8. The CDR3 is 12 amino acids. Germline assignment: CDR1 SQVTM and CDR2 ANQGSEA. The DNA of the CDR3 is TGCAGCGAACTTAGCGGGATTGGGACCCAGTACTTC. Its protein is CSELSGIGTQYF.

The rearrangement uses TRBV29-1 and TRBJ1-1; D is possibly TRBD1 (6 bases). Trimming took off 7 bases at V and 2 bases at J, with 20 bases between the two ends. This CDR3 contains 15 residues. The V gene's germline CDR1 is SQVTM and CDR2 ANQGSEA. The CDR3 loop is CSANIGQPINTEAFF. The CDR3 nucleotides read TGCAGCGCAAACATAGGACAGCCAATAAACACTGAAGCTTTCTTT.

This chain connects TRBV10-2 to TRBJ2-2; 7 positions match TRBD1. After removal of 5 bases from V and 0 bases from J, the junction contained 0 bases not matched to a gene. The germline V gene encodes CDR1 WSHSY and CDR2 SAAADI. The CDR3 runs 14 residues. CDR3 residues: CASSTGANTGELFF. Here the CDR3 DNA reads TGCGCCAGCAGTACAGGGGCGAACACCGGGGAGCTGTTTTTT.

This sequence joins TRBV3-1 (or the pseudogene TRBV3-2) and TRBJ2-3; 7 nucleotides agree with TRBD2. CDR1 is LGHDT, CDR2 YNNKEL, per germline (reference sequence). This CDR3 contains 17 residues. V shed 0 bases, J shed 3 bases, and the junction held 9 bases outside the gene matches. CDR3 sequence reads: CASSQDRGDSGTDTQYF. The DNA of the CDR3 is TGTGCCAGCAGCCAAGATCGGGGGGATTCGGGGACAGATACGCAGTATTTT.

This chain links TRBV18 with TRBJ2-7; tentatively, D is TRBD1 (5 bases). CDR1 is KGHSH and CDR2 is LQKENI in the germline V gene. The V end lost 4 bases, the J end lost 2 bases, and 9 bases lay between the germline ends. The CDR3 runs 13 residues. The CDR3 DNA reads TGTGCCAGCTCACTCGACAGAACCTACGAGCAGTACTTC. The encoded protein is CASSLDRTYEQYF.

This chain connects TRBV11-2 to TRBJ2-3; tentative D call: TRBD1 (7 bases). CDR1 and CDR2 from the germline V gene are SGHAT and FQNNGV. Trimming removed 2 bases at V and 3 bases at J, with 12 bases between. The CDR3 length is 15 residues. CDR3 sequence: CASSLRQGGTDTQYF. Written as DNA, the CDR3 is TGTGCCAGCAGCTTACGGCAGGGGGGTACAGATACGCAGTATTTT.

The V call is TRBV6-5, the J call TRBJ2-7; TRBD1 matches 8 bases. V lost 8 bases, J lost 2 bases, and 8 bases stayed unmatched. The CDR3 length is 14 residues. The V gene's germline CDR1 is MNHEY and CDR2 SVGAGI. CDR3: CASRFATGAYEQYF. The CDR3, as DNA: TGTGCCAGCCGTTTCGCGACAGGGGCCTACGAGCAGTACTTC.

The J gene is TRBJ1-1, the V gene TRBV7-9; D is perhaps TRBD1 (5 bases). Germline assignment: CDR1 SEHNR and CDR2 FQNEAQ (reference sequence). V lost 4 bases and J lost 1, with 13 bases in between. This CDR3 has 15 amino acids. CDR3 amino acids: CASSSGGASNTEAFF. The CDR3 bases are TGTGCCAGCAGCTCCGGCGGGGCATCGAACACTGAAGCTTTCTTT.

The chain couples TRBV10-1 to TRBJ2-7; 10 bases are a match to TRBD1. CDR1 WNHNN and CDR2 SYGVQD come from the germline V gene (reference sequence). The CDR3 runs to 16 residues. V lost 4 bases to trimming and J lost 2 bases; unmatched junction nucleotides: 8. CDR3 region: CASSARRQGAAYEQYF. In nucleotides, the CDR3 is TGCGCCAGCAGTGCCCGACGACAGGGGGCTGCCTACGAGCAGTACTTC.

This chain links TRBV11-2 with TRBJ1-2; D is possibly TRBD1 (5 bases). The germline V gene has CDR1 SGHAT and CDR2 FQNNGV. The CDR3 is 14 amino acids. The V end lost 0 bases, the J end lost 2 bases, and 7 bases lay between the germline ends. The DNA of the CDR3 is TGTGCCAGCAGCTTAGATAGACAGAACTATGGCTACACCTTC. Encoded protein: CASSLDRQNYGYTF.

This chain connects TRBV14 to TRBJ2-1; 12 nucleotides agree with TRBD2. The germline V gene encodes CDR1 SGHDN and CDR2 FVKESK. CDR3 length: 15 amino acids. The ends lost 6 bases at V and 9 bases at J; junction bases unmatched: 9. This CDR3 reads CASRRGLAGFGEQFF. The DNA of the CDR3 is TGTGCCAGCAGGAGAGGACTAGCGGGATTCGGTGAGCAGTTCTTC.

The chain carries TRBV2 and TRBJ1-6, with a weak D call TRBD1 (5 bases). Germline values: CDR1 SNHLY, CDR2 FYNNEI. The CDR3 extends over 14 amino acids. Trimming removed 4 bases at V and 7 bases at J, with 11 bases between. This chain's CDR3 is CASSAGAPNSPLHF. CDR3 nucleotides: TGTGCCAGCAGTGCTGGGGCGCCAAATTCACCCCTCCACTTT.

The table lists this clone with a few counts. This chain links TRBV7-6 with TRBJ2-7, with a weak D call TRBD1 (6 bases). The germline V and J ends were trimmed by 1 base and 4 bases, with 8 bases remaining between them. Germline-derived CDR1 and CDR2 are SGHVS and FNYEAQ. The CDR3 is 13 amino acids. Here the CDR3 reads CASSLGTAYEQYF. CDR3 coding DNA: TGTGCCAGCAGCTTAGGGACAGCATACGAGCAGTACTTC.

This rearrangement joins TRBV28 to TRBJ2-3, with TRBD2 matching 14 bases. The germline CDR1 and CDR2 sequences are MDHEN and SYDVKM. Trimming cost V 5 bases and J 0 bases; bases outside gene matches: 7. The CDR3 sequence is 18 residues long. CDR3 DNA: TGTGCCAGCAGTCCTGGACTAGCGGGGGGTCCTAGCACAGATACGCAGTATTTT. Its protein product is CASSPGLAGGPSTDTQYF.

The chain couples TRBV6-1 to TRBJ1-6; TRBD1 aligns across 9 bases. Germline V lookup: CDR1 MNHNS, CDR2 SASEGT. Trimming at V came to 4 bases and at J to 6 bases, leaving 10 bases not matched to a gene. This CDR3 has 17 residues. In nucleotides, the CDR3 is TGTGCCAGCAGTGGAGAAGTTGGACAGGGGATTAATTCACCCCTCCACTTT. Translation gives CASSGEVGQGINSPLHF.

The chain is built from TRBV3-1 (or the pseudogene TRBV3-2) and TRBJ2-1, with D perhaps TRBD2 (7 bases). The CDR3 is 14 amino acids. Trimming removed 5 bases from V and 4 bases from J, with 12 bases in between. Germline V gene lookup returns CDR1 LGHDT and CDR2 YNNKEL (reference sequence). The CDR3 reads CASSRGGRYNEQFF. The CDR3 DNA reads TGTGCCAGCAGCAGGGGGGGGAGGTACAATGAGCAGTTCTTC.